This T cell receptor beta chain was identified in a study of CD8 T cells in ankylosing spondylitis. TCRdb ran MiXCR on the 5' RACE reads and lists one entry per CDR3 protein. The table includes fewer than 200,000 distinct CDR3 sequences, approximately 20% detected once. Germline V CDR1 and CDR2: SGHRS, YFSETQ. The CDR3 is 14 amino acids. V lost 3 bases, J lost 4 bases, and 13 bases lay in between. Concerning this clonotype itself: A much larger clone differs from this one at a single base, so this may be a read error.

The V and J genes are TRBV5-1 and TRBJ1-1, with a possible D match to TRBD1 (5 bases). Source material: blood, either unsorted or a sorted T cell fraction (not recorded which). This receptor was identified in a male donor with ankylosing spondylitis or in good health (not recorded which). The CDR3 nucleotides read TGCGCCAGCAGCTCAGGGACGGTGGGCACTGAAGCTTTCTTT. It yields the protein CASSSGTVGTEAFF.